This record looks at one T cell receptor beta chain sequence and its context. This sample stems from a study of Ad26.COV2.S vaccination and SARS-CoV-2 variants. Repertoires were generated with immunoSEQ multiplex PCR, while TCRdb's copy carries only in-frame clones and drops some. The sample has fewer than 800,000 clones, roughly 90% seen once. Treatment in this sample: around 19 received Ad26.COV2.S at low or high dose, single or two shots; roughly 5 received placebo; per-sample allocation not given. Samples were taken on day 63 after the first vaccine or placebo injection. Per germline, CDR1 LNHNV and CDR2 YYDKDF (reference sequence). This CDR3 comprises 14 residues. Trimming took 0 bases from V and 5 from J, leaving 10 bases between them.

The J gene is TRBJ2-5, the V gene TRBV15; D may be TRBD2 (6 bases). The sequence came from a person between 18 and 59 years old who received the Ad26.COV2.S COVID-19 vaccine or a placebo. The sample in question was peripheral blood, obtained in a trial of Ad26.COV2.S vaccine versus placebo. As DNA, the CDR3 is TGTGCCACCAGCAGAGATCACAGCGGGGAGACCCAGTACTTC. Protein sequence: CATSRDHSGETQYF.